This T cell receptor beta chain was retrieved from a study of T cell responses to AZD1222 COVID-19 vaccine. Deletions cut 3 bases from V and 8 bases from J, with 2 bases between. The CDR3 contains 9 residues. Germline values: CDR1 DFQATT, CDR2 SNEGSKA (reference sequence). Some second doses came at about 4 weeks and others at about 12 weeks; these were pooled. The study's findings and limits: Repertoires were obtained only post-peak T cell response. A reported finding is that nearly half of spike-specific TCRs target unmutated variant regions.

As regards this clone: The antigen is undetermined.

Sequenced by immunoSEQ multiplex PCR; TCRdb stores in-frame clones only, minus some. The sample shows over 65,000 clones, over 85% of them seen only once. The chain employs TRBV20-1 and TRBJ2-1; D is undetermined. The sample was peripheral blood, taken 28 days after the second AZD1222 dose. The TCR comes from an adult who received the AZD1222 COVID-19 vaccine. CDR3 loop: CSASHEQFF. In DNA form, the CDR3 reads TGCAGTGCTAGTCATGAGCAGTTCTTC.